The clone carrying this T cell receptor (beta chain) appeared a single time. At the DNA level, this CDR3 is encoded by other sequences in the same sample as well. Participant-given clinical history determined each cohort assignment. CDR1 LGHDT and CDR2 YNNKEL come from the germline V gene (reference sequence). This CDR3 is built from 13 residues. V was cut by 3 bases and J by 1 base, with 6 bases left in between. The data derive from a study of blood T cell repertoires in COVID-19. Authors' methods: Amplification of reference gene primers was used by the study to estimate nucleated cell counts. Profiling relied on immunoSEQ multiplex PCR, and the TCRdb table lists in-frame clones only, not all of them. Clone size and the V and J calls come from that table; the DNA yielded D and trimming. The table shows 150,000 to 250,000 clones, with about four fifths occurring only once.

Sequenced material: PBMCs or T cells enriched from blood (not recorded which). This sequence was found in a man aged 35 to 55 who had recovered from COVID-19. This chain links TRBV3-1 (or the pseudogene TRBV3-2) with TRBJ1-1, with D uncertain. DNA of the CDR3: TGTGCCAGCAGCCAGGGCCGGAACACTGAAGCTTTCTTT. Protein: CASSQGRNTEAFF.